This T cell receptor (beta chain) was found in a study of long-term antiretroviral therapy in people with HIV. Whole-study findings and limits: CDR3 length ranges were narrower in HIV repertoires than in controls. Although diversity increased after ART, it remained lower than in transplant donor controls.

Note on this clone: Antigen unknown.

At the survey level, the v3.0 immunoSEQ assay was run. Produced via immunoSEQ multiplex PCR; TCRdb's table is partial and in-frame only. The sample consists of about 30,000 clones, around 78% of them appearing once. This TCR came from a man younger than 30 with HIV. The starting material was unsorted PBMCs, obtained 1.5 years before starting antiretroviral therapy.

CDR3 loop: CASSLGGREGPGANVLTF. Written as DNA, the CDR3 is TGTGCCAGCAGCTTAGGGGGGCGGGAGGGCCCTGGGGCCAACGTCCTGACTTTC. The chain couples TRBV7-2 to TRBJ2-6; TRBD2 matches 9 bases. The germline V gene has CDR1 SGHTA and CDR2 FQGNSA. The ends lost 1 base at V and 2 bases at J; junction bases unmatched: 6. The length of the CDR3 is 18 residues.